What follows are 4 T cell receptor beta chains derived from one specimen sequenced in a study of blood T cell repertoires in COVID-19. This table comes from immunoSEQ multiplex PCR, and its TCRdb copy is limited to in-frame clones, with some not included. Counted here are roughly 180,000 clones, approximately 80% occurring once; the ten biggest clones make up 6.5% to 8.5%. The material sequenced was peripheral blood. The receptors stem from a woman aged 40 to 49 with COVID-19, enrolled during active disease.

The chain employs TRBV4-2 and TRBJ2-1; 9 bases map to TRBD2. V trimming: 1 base; J trimming: 3 bases; junction bases outside the gene matches: 4. CDR3 length: 16 residues. Germline-derived CDR1 and CDR2 are LGHNA and YNFKEQ. The CDR3, as DNA: TGTGCCAGCAGCCAAGTGAGCGGGAGGATCTACAATGAGCAGTTCTTC. Translation: CASSQVSGRIYNEQFF.

The chain carries TRBV6-5 and TRBJ2-7, with TRBD1 matching over 7 bases. V was clipped by 7 bases and J by 2 bases; unmatched bases: 11. This CDR3 comprises 15 residues. Germline CDR1 reads MNHEY; CDR2 reads SVGAGI. The CDR3 sequence: CASTTLNRGPYEQYF. CDR3 bases: TGTGCCAGCACCACCCTGAACAGGGGTCCCTACGAGCAGTACTTC.

The genes are TRBV10-1 and TRBJ2-7, with TRBD2 matching 11 bases. Germline V lookup: CDR1 WNHNN, CDR2 SYGVQD (reference sequence). The CDR3 contains 15 residues. V dropped 6 bases and J dropped 3; count of bases not matched to a gene: 7. The CDR3 nucleotides are TGCGCCAGCAGCCCCCGACTAGCGGGGATCTACGAGCAGTACTTC. The encoded protein is CASSPRLAGIYEQYF.

Only one count was recorded for this clone. This chain joins TRBV27 and TRBJ2-1, with 8 bases aligning to TRBD2. V lost 8 bases, J lost 7 bases, and 10 bases stayed unmatched. The CDR3 spans 14 residues. The V gene's germline CDR1 is MNHEY and CDR2 SMNVEV (reference sequence). CDR3 DNA: TGTGCCAGCGGGAACGGGGGGGTTGGGAATGAGCAGTTCTTC. Protein sequence: CASGNGGVGNEQFF.